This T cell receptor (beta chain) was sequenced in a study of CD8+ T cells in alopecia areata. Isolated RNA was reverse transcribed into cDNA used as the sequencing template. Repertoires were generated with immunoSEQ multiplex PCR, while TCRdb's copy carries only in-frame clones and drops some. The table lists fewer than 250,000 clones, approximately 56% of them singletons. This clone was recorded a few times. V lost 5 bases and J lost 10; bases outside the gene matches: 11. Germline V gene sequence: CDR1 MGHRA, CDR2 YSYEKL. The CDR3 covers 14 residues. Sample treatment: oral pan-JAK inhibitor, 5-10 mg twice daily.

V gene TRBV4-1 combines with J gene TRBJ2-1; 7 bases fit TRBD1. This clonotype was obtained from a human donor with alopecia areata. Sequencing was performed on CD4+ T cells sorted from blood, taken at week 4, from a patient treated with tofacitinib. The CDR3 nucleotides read TGCGCCAGCAGCGCCGGGACAGTCATGGGGGAGCAGTTCTTC. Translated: CASSAGTVMGEQFF.